This T cell receptor beta chain was retrieved from a study of post-analysis software for immune sequencing data. Study-wide context: Disease courses included relapsing-remitting, secondary progressive and progressive-relapsing multiple sclerosis.

The TCR beta cDNA libraries carried unique molecular identifiers. The yield from about 1 to 10 million T cells was 500,000 or so cDNA molecules in total. TCRdb ran MiXCR on the PCR reads and lists one entry per CDR3 protein. The sample gives roughly 540,000 distinct CDR3 sequences, about a third of which show up once; around 6.1% is in the top ten. Concerning this clonotype itself: Its specificity is not known.

Findings and caveats of the study: Multiple sclerosis was associated with a significant reduction in normalized Chao1 diversity relative to controls. Samples from one preparation batch, clustered by F measure, grouped strongly together. There were a handful of TRBV segments more frequent in patients than controls, and TRBV5-6, TRBV5-1 and TRBV20-1 were among them.

The CDR3 is 18 residues long. The V gene lost 5 bases and the J gene lost 4 bases, with 21 bases spanning the gap. Looked up from germline, CDR1 is MGHRA and CDR2 is YSYEKL. V and J are TRBV4-1 and TRBJ2-6, with D perhaps being TRBD1 or TRBD2 (5 bases each). Input material: blood. The source is a girl aged 2 to 17 with multiple sclerosis. The CDR3, as DNA: TGCGCCAGCAGCTTCCTCTCCGGGCCCGGGGCGGGGGCCAACGTCCTGACTTTC. As protein: CASSFLSGPGAGANVLTF.